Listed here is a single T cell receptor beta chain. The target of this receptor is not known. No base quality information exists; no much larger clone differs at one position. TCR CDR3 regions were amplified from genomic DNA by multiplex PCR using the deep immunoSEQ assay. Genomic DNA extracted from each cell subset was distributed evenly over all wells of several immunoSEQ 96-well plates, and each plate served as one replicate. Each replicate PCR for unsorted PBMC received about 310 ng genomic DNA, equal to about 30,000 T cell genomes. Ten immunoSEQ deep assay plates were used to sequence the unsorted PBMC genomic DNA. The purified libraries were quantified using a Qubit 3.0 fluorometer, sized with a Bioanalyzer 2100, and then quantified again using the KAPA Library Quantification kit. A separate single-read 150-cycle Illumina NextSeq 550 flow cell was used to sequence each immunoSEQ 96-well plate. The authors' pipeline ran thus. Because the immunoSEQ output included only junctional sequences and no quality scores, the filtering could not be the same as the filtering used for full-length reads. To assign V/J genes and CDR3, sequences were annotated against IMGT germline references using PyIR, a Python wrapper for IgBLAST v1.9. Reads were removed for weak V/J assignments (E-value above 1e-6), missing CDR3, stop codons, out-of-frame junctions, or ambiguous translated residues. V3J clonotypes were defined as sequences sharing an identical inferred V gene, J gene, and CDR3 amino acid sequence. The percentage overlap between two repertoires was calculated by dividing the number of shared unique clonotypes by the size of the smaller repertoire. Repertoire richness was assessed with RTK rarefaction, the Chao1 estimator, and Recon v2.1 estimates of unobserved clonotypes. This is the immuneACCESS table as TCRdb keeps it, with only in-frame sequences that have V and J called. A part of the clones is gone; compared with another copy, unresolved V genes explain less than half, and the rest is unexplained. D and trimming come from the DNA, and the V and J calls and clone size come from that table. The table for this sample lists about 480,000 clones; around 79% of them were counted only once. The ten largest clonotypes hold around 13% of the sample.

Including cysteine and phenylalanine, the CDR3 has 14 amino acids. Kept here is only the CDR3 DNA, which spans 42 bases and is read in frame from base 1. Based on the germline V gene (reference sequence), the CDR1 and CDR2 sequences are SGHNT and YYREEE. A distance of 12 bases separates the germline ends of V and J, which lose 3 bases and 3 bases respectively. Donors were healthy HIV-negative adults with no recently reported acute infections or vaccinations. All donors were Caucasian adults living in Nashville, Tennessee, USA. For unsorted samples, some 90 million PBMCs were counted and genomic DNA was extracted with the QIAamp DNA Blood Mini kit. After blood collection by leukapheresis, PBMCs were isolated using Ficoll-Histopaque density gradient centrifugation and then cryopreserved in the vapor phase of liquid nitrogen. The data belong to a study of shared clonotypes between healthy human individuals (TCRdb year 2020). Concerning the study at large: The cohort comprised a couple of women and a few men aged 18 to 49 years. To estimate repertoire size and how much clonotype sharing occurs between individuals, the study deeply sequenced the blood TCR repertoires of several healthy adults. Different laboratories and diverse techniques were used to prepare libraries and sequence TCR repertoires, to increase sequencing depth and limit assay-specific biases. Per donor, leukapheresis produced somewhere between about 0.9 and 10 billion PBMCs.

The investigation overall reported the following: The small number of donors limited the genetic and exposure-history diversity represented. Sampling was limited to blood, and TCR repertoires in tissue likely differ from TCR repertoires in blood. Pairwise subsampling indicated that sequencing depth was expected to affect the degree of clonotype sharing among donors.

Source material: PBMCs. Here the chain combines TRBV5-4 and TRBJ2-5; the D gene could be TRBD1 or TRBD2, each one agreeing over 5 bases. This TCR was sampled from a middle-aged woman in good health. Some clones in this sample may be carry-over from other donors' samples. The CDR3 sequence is CASSSPGREETQYF. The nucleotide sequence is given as TGTGCCAGCAGCTCCCCGGGACGGGAAGAGACCCAGTACTTC.